The 32 T cell receptor beta chains in this list originate from one sample, sequenced in a study of cytomegalovirus exposure and HLA in healthy donors. With 60 Vbeta and 13 Jbeta primers, the PCR was carried out. Data came from immunoSEQ multiplex PCR; TCRdb stores just in-frame clones and leaves some out. The table lists some 150,000 clones, roughly four fifths of them singletons. Sequencing was carried out using PBMCs. Receptor source: a female donor in good health and CMV-seronegative.

This clone was recorded once. The J gene is TRBJ2-7, the V gene TRBV27, with 9 positions matching TRBD1. J gave up 5 bases and V 0 bases, and 8 bases lay outside the gene matches. CDR1 and CDR2 (germline): MNHEY, SMNVEV (reference sequence). This CDR3 has 16 amino acids. CDR3 in DNA: TGTGCCAGCAGTTTATCGGGACAGGGTGGGTCGGACGAGCAGTACTTC. Translated: CASSLSGQGGSDEQYF.

The chain joins TRBV6-5 to TRBJ1-1; 7 positions match TRBD1. This CDR3 is 15 amino acids long. V was pared by 2 bases and J by 1 base, with 4 bases of the junction left unmatched. Germline V gene lookup returns CDR1 MNHEY and CDR2 SVGAGI. The CDR3 region has the DNA TGTGCCAGCAGTTACGGACAGGTACCGAACACTGAAGCTTTCTTT. Encoded protein: CASSYGQVPNTEAFF.

V usage is TRBV28 and J usage is TRBJ2-7, with D unclear. V lost 6 bases and J lost 5, with 11 bases in between. Germline V lookup: CDR1 MDHEN, CDR2 SYDVKM. CDR3 length equals 12 residues. The CDR3 loop reads CASSPYIHEQYF. The CDR3 region has the DNA TGTGCCAGCAGCCCTTACATCCACGAGCAGTACTTC.

The V and J genes are TRBV10-3 and TRBJ2-2; TRBD2 matches 7 bases. This CDR3 is built from 15 residues. After removal of 2 bases from V and 4 bases from J, the junction contained 4 bases not matched to a gene. Germline values: CDR1 ENHRY, CDR2 SYGVKD. The CDR3 spells CAISELKRGTGELFF. The CDR3 region has the DNA TGTGCCATCAGTGAGCTCAAGCGGGGCACCGGGGAGCTGTTTTTT.

V is TRBV7-9 and J is TRBJ1-1; a weak D match, TRBD1 (5 bases). Germline lookup yields CDR1 SEHNR and CDR2 FQNEAQ (reference sequence). This CDR3 contains 13 residues. The germline V and J ends were trimmed by 2 bases and 11 bases, with 15 bases remaining between them. The CDR3, as DNA: TGTGCCAGCAGCTTAATTCAGGGTTGGCCGGCTTTCTTT. It codes for CASSLIQGWPAFF.

The chain is built from TRBV5-1 and TRBJ2-7; TRBD1 agrees at 11 bases. The CDR3 loop spans 14 amino acids. The germline CDR1 and CDR2 sequences are SGHRS and YFSETQ. V lost 4 bases, J lost 5 bases, and 5 bases stayed unmatched. The chain's CDR3 is CASSLGQGVHEQYF. The CDR3 DNA reads as TGCGCCAGCAGCCTGGGACAGGGGGTCCACGAGCAGTACTTC. Full variable domain (outside the CDR3, taken from reference TRBV5-1 and TRBJ2-7): KAGVTQTPRYLIKTRGQQVTLSCSPISGHRSVSWYQQTPGQGLQFLFEYFSETQRNKGNFPGRFSGRQFSNSRSEMNVSTLELGDSALYLCASSLGQGVHEQYFGPGTRLTVT.

This clone appeared a few times. The chain links TRBV6-5 to TRBJ2-3; a weak D match, TRBD1 (6 bases). The CDR3 extends over 16 amino acids. V was trimmed by 0 bases and J by 0 bases, leaving 10 bases between them. CDR1 MNHEY and CDR2 SVGAGI come from the germline V gene. The CDR3 region is CASSYSMTGSTDTQYF. Here the CDR3 DNA reads TGTGCCAGCAGTTACTCTATGACAGGTAGCACAGATACGCAGTATTTT.

This rearrangement joins TRBV4-2 to TRBJ2-5, with D perhaps TRBD1 (5 bases). With the DNA end fitting TRBJ2-7 better, the J assignment may be wrong. Per germline, CDR1 LGHNA and CDR2 YNFKEQ. CDR3 length: 13 amino acids. The chain's CDR3 is CASSFNTGYEQYF. The CDR3, as DNA: TGTGCCAGCAGCTTCAACACAGGTTACGAGCAGTACTTC.

This clone appeared a single time. The chain carries TRBV29-1 and TRBJ2-5; perhaps TRBD2 as D (5 bases). There are 14 residues in the CDR3. V was cut by 0 bases and J by 5 bases, with 13 bases left in between. Germline V lookup: CDR1 SQVTM, CDR2 ANQGSEA. CDR3 nucleotide sequence: TGCAGCGTTGAAGACCCGGAGGCCCGGGAGACCCAGTACTTC. Amino acids: CSVEDPEARETQYF.

The chain is built from TRBV28 and TRBJ2-7; D unclear. The germline V gene encodes CDR1 MDHEN and CDR2 SYDVKM. This CDR3 has 15 amino acids. With 5 bases removed from V and 4 bases from J, the gap between germline ends came to 18 bases. In DNA form, the CDR3 reads TGTGCCAGCAGTCCGGTCCCGCACCCAAATTACGAGCAGTACTTC. Protein product: CASSPVPHPNYEQYF.

J is TRBJ2-7 and V is TRBV4-2; D not resolved. In germline, CDR1 is LGHNA, CDR2 YNFKEQ. The CDR3 runs to 14 residues. Trimming took 1 base from V and 2 from J, leaving 9 bases between them. Written as DNA, the CDR3 is TGTGCCAGCAGCCAAGCGTTCTCGGCCTACGAGCAGTACTTC. Amino acid sequence: CASSQAFSAYEQYF.

The chain links TRBV19 to TRBJ1-4, with D unclear. CDR1 LNHDA and CDR2 SQIVND come from the germline V gene (reference sequence). Trimming removed 5 bases at V and 7 bases at J, with 26 bases between. CDR3 length equals 18 residues. This chain's CDR3 is CASSSRAAGRSGREKLFF. The CDR3 DNA sequence: TGTGCCAGTAGTTCCCGGGCAGCGGGTCGCTCCGGCCGTGAAAAACTGTTTTTT.

This clone was seen a single time. The CDR3 DNA reads TGTGCCTGGAACGAAGGGACAGGGAGCTCCTACGAGCAGTACTTC. Protein: CAWNEGTGSSYEQYF. The V gene is TRBV30, the J gene TRBJ2-7, with TRBD1 matching 9 bases. The length of the CDR3 is 15 residues. Germline CDR1 and CDR2: GTSNPN and SVGIG (reference sequence). V lost 4 bases, J lost 0 bases, and 7 bases stayed unmatched.

This chain connects TRBV7-8 to TRBJ2-7, with TRBD1 matching 8 bases. The CDR3 spans 19 residues. Germline V CDR1 and CDR2: SGHVS, FQNEAQ. V lost 2 bases to trimming and J lost 0 bases; unmatched junction nucleotides: 15. The CDR3 loop reads CASSLPRTIHRGSSYEQYF. The CDR3 DNA sequence: TGTGCCAGCAGCTTACCCCGTACTATTCACAGGGGGAGCTCCTACGAGCAGTACTTC.

For this clone: The DNA is left out, because the CDR3 cannot be placed on it with certainty; the CDR3 is given as TCRdb lists it. The genes are TRBV27 and TRBJ2-1; TRBD2 reflects the table's D call only, with no check against the DNA. The CDR3 region is 14 residues in length, termini included. Germline V gene lookup returns CDR1 MNHEY and CDR2 SMNVEV (reference sequence). This chain's CDR3 is CASILAGDRSEQFF.

The chain links TRBV27 to TRBJ2-5, with a possible D match to TRBD2 (7 bases). In germline, CDR1 is MNHEY, CDR2 SMNVEV (reference sequence). The germline V and J ends were trimmed by 1 base and 4 bases, with 10 bases remaining between them. The CDR3 extends over 14 amino acids. For the CDR3, the DNA is TGTGCCAGCAGTTTATGGGGGGGCCGAGAGACCCAGTACTTC. It codes for CASSLWGGRETQYF.

A few counts support this clone. The gene calls are TRBV6-5 and TRBJ1-1; the D is unclear. V lost 6 bases and J lost 4, with 15 bases in between. This CDR3 has 14 residues. CDR1 is MNHEY and CDR2 is SVGAGI in the germline V gene. The CDR3 DNA follows: TGTGCCAGCAGAGATCGGGGTGGAGGCACTGAAGCTTTCTTT. Translating gives CASRDRGGGTEAFF.

The chain has TRBV19 and TRBJ2-2; D unresolved. The V gene's germline CDR1 is LNHDA and CDR2 SQIVND (reference sequence). The CDR3 sequence is 15 residues long. Trimming left V 4 bases short and J 7 bases short, with 16 bases between. The CDR3 coding sequence is TGTGCCAGTAGTAAAATTGCGTCGTCGCTCGGGGAGCTGTTTTTT. Protein sequence: CASSKIASSLGELFF.

This clone was picked up a small number of times. The J gene is TRBJ1-1, the V gene TRBV10-2, with 8 bases aligning to TRBD1. Germline V gives CDR1 WSHSY, CDR2 SAAADI. CDR3 length equals 15 residues. J lost 0 bases, V lost 6 bases, and 6 bases had no gene match. Here the CDR3 DNA reads TGCGCCAGCAGCTATAGGACAGGGTTGAACACTGAAGCTTTCTTT. Translation: CASSYRTGLNTEAFF.

The J gene is TRBJ1-2, the V gene TRBV6-5; 10 bases are a match to TRBD1. The trim removed 6 bases at V and 3 bases at J, leaving 7 bases unmatched. CDR1 is MNHEY, CDR2 SVGAGI, per germline. The CDR3 runs 15 residues. The CDR3 spells CASRLTGGQHYGYTF. In DNA, the CDR3 is TGTGCCAGCAGACTGACAGGGGGCCAACACTATGGCTACACCTTC.

This clone showed up just a few times. The rearrangement joins TRBV28 to TRBJ1-1; D may be TRBD1 (5 bases). V was shortened by 6 bases and J by 4 bases, with 12 bases between the two germline ends. The length of the CDR3 is 13 residues. Germline CDR1 and CDR2: MDHEN and SYDVKM. In DNA form, the CDR3 reads TGTGCCAGCAGCGAGGGGCGGGGCACTGAAGCTTTCTTT. It translates to CASSEGRGTEAFF.

This rearrangement joins TRBV29-1 to TRBJ1-3; D ambiguous. Germline lookup yields CDR1 SQVTM and CDR2 ANQGSEA. Between the trimmed V and J ends, which lost 4 bases and 2 bases, there was a span of 6 bases. This CDR3 has 12 residues. For the CDR3, the DNA is TGCAGCGTTGGAGGAGCTGGAAACACCATATATTTT. Translation: CSVGGAGNTIYF. The full variable domain, rest sourced from reference TRBV29-1 and TRBJ1-3, is SAVISQKPSRDICQRGTSLTIQCQVDSQVTMMFWYRQQPGQSLTLIATANQGSEATYESGFVIDKFPISRPNLTFSTLTVSNMSPEDSSIYLCSVGGAGNTIYFGEGSWLTVV.

The CDR3 DNA reads TGCGCCAGCAGCTTGAAACCCGGACAGGGGGACAACACCATATATTTT. Residues: CASSLKPGQGDNTIYF. This chain uses TRBV5-1 with TRBJ1-3; 10 bases map to TRBD1. Trimming at V came to 1 base and at J to 7 bases, leaving 8 bases not matched to a gene. This CDR3 comprises 16 residues. Germline V gene lookup returns CDR1 SGHRS and CDR2 YFSETQ.

J is TRBJ1-4 and V is TRBV7-8; possible D gene TRBD1, 5 bases. Germline loops: CDR1 SGHVS, CDR2 FQNEAQ. Trimming pared 4 bases from V and 7 bases from J, leaving 16 bases between. The CDR3 extends over 15 amino acids. Written as DNA, the CDR3 is TGTGCCAGCAGCTCAACAGTAAGGGGTGGTGAAAAACTGTTTTTT. Protein: CASSSTVRGGEKLFF.

As to this clone: Compared with germline, one end of the junction differs, possibly owing to a read error. The V call is TRBV7-9, the J call TRBJ1-1; D is undetermined. CDR1 SEHNR and CDR2 FQNEAQ come from the germline V gene (reference sequence). The CDR3 has 10 residues. The CDR3 bases are TGTTCCAGCAGCTCCGCTGAAGCTTTCTTT. Residues: CSSSSAEAFF.

This chain connects TRBV4-1 to TRBJ1-2; a weak D match, TRBD1 (5 bases). This CDR3 contains 14 residues. The germline V gene encodes CDR1 MGHRA and CDR2 YSYEKL. V was cut by 1 base and J by 2 bases, with 8 bases left in between. The CDR3 reads CASSQAPGNYGYTF. The CDR3 nucleotides read TGCGCCAGCAGCCAAGCCCCAGGGAACTATGGCTACACCTTC.

The chain has TRBV7-8 and TRBJ2-2; 8 nucleotides align to TRBD1. The length of the CDR3 is 15 residues. With V trimmed by 6 bases and J by 3 bases, 6 bases remained unmatched. Per the germline V gene, CDR1 is SGHVS and CDR2 is FQNEAQ. The CDR3 spells CASSSTGQDTGELFF. In DNA form, the CDR3 reads TGTGCCAGCAGTTCTACGGGACAGGACACCGGGGAGCTGTTTTTT.

V and J are TRBV28 and TRBJ2-5, with 7 positions matching TRBD2. The V segment lost 3 bases and the J segment 4 bases; nucleotides outside the gene matches: 14. CDR3 size: 17 residues. Germline loops: CDR1 MDHEN, CDR2 SYDVKM. CDR3 nucleotide sequence: TGTGCCAGCAGTTTTCGGTCCGGGGGGTTTTTCGGAGAGACCCAGTACTTC. Translation: CASSFRSGGFFGETQYF.

This clone has just a few counts. The V gene is TRBV6-4, the J gene TRBJ1-2, with a tentative D call TRBD1 (6 bases). Deletions cut 3 bases from V and 7 bases from J, with 15 bases between. CDR3 length: 14 amino acids. The germline CDR1 and CDR2 sequences are MRHNA and SNTAGT. The CDR3 reads CASSEGQKTGGYTF. The CDR3 nucleotides read TGTGCCAGCAGTGAGGGACAAAAAACGGGTGGCTACACCTTC.

This rearrangement joins TRBV7-9 to TRBJ1-4; 11 positions agree with TRBD1. Unmatched junction bases numbered 6, after V lost 3 bases and J lost 0 bases. Germline V lookup: CDR1 SEHNR, CDR2 FQNEAQ (reference sequence). The CDR3 runs 18 residues. The CDR3 is CASSLGTGGPATNEKLFF. The CDR3 DNA follows: TGTGCCAGCAGCTTGGGGACAGGGGGACCTGCAACTAATGAAAAACTGTTTTTT. Filled out from reference TRBV7-9 and TRBJ1-4, the complete variable domain reads DTGVSQNPRHKITKRGQNVTFRCDPISEHNRLYWYRQTLGQGPEFLTYFQNEAQLEKSRLLSDRFSAERPKGSFSTLEIQRTEQGDSAMYLCASSLGTGGPATNEKLFFGSGTQLSVL.

This clone was observed a few times. The chain carries TRBV5-1 and TRBJ1-2, with D perhaps matching TRBD1 (6 bases). Trimming cost V 0 bases and J 8 bases, with 23 bases left between them. The CDR3 runs 17 residues. Germline assignment: CDR1 SGHRS and CDR2 YFSETQ. This CDR3 is CASSLALPGRSRGGYTF. The CDR3 nucleotides are TGCGCCAGCAGCTTGGCTCTGCCCGGACGGTCGAGGGGGGGCTACACCTTC.

This chain links TRBV27 with TRBJ2-5, with D maybe TRBD2 (6 bases). The J call may be in error: the DNA end matches TRBJ2-7 better. Germline CDR1 reads MNHEY; CDR2 reads SMNVEV (reference sequence). The CDR3 is made up of 15 amino acids. The CDR3 coding sequence is TGTGCCAGCAGCATTACGCCGGGGGATACCTACGAGCAGTACTTC. Translating it yields CASSITPGDTYEQYF.